These T cell receptor beta chains were read from a single sample in a study of cytomegalovirus exposure and HLA in healthy donors. The assay was immunoSEQ multiplex PCR, and TCRdb's table has in-frame clones only and misses some. This sample yields fewer than 25,000 clones, of which around 82% are seen a single time; around 7.4% belongs to the top ten. Input material: PBMCs. The source of these receptors is a man aged 55 to 70 in good health and CMV-seronegative. CDR3s include the opening cysteine and the closing phenylalanine or tryptophan. Each record gives: clone size, V gene, J gene, D gene, CDR3 DNA, CDR3 protein. D genes are given only for firm matches. Size tells how often a clone was seen (once, few, many) or the class of an expanded clone, and some rows leave it out.

clone size: .
V gene: TRBV11-3
J gene: TRBJ2-7
D gene: TRBD1
CDR3 DNA: TGTGCCAGCAGCCGGGGACAGGGGAGCTCCTACGAGCAGTACTTC
CDR3 protein: CASSRGQGSSYEQYF

clone size: .
V gene: TRBV5-1
J gene: TRBJ1-4
D gene: .
CDR3 DNA: TGCGCCAGCAGCTGGGAAGACAGTGAAAAACTGTTTTTT
CDR3 protein: CASSWEDSEKLFF

clone size: .
V gene: TRBV7-9
J gene: TRBJ1-2
D gene: TRBD1
CDR3 DNA: TGTGCCAGCAGTTCAGACAGGGAAGGGTATGGCTACCCCTTC
CDR3 protein: CASSSDREGYGYPF

clone size: .
V gene: TRBV29-1
J gene: TRBJ2-7
D gene: .
CDR3 DNA: TGCAGTGCTGGACTAACCCACGAGCAGTACTTC
CDR3 protein: CSAGLTHEQYF

clone size: .
V gene: TRBV6-4
J gene: TRBJ2-2
D gene: .
CDR3 DNA: TGTGCCAGCAGCCCGGTGAGGACTCCGAACACCGGGGAGCTGTTTTTT
CDR3 protein: CASSPVRTPNTGELFF

clone size: once
V gene: TRBV19
J gene: TRBJ2-7
D gene: TRBD2
CDR3 DNA: TGTGCCAGTAGTACCCAAACCGGGAGGCTAAAATTC
CDR3 protein: CASSTQTGRLKF

clone size: .
V gene: TRBV10-2
J gene: TRBJ2-7
D gene: TRBD2
CDR3 DNA: TGCGCCAGCCGGGGGGCGCGGGGGGGCGTCTTCTCCTACGAGCAGTACTTC
CDR3 protein: CASRGARGGVFSYEQYF

clone size: .
V gene: TRBV4-3
J gene: TRBJ1-6
D gene: TRBD1
CDR3 DNA: TGCGCCAGCAGCCAAGATCGGGGACAGGGGAATTCACCCCTCCACTTT
CDR3 protein: CASSQDRGQGNSPLHF

clone size: .
V gene: TRBV7-7
J gene: TRBJ2-1
D gene: .
CDR3 DNA: TGTGCTAGCAGCTCTGGGGGCGGGAATGAGCAGTTCTTC
CDR3 protein: CASSSGGGNEQFF

clone size: .
V gene: TRBV7-2
J gene: TRBJ1-5
D gene: .
CDR3 DNA: TGTGCCAGCAGCTTAATGGGGCAGAGCAATCAGCCCCAGCATTTT
CDR3 protein: CASSLMGQSNQPQHF

clone size: .
V gene: TRBV5-1
J gene: TRBJ2-2
D gene: TRBD2
CDR3 DNA: TGCGCCAGCAGCTTGTTTAGCGGGAGTAGTACCGGGGAGCTGTTTTTT
CDR3 protein: CASSLFSGSSTGELFF

clone size: .
V gene: TRBV10-3
J gene: TRBJ1-1
D gene: .
CDR3 DNA: TGTGCCATCAGTAGTAGGGGGGGTCCGAATGAAGCTTTCTTT
CDR3 protein: CAISSRGGPNEAFF

clone size: .
V gene: TRBV5-1
J gene: TRBJ1-2
D gene: .
CDR3 DNA: TGCGCCAGCAGGCCTACAACAGCTAACTATGGCTACACCTTC
CDR3 protein: CASRPTTANYGYTF

clone size: .
V gene: TRBV30
J gene: TRBJ2-1
D gene: .
CDR3 DNA: TGTGCCTGGGCCCGAGGGGGGGCGCGATGGAATGAGCAGTTCTTC
CDR3 protein: CAWARGGARWNEQFF

clone size: .
V gene: TRBV6-5
J gene: TRBJ2-3
D gene: .
CDR3 DNA: TGTGCCAGCGGTTACGGTGGGAGTCAGGATACGCAGTATTTT
CDR3 protein: CASGYGGSQDTQYF

clone size: .
V gene: TRBV5-1
J gene: TRBJ1-5
D gene: .
CDR3 DNA: TGCGCCAGCAGCTTGGATCCCGCGGGCAATCAGCCCCAGCATTTT
CDR3 protein: CASSLDPAGNQPQHF

clone size: .
V gene: TRBV7-6
J gene: TRBJ2-7
D gene: TRBD1
CDR3 DNA: TGTGCCAGCAGCCCCGGGACAGGGGTGTGCGAGCAGTACTTC
CDR3 protein: CASSPGTGVCEQYF

clone size: .
V gene: TRBV7-9
J gene: TRBJ2-1
D gene: .
CDR3 DNA: TGTTCCAGCACTCCGGGGTCGGAGCTCTACAATGAGCAGTTCTTC
CDR3 protein: CSSTPGSELYNEQFF

clone size: .
V gene: TRBV11-2
J gene: TRBJ2-7
D gene: TRBD1
CDR3 DNA: TGTGCCAGCAGCTGGGACAGGGACGAGCAGTACTTC
CDR3 protein: CASSWDRDEQYF

clone size: .
V gene: TRBV19
J gene: TRBJ2-3
D gene: .
CDR3 DNA: TGTGCCAGTAGTATAGAAGGGGGGGGCCACACAGATACGCAGTATTTT
CDR3 protein: CASSIEGGGHTDTQYF

clone size: .
V gene: TRBV19
J gene: TRBJ1-5
D gene: TRBD1
CDR3 DNA: TGTGCCAGTAGTTCGGGACAGTGGGGCAATCAGCCCCAGCATTTT
CDR3 protein: CASSSGQWGNQPQHF

clone size: .
V gene: TRBV7-2
J gene: TRBJ2-6
D gene: TRBD2
CDR3 DNA: TGTGCCAGCAGCAGGGAGGGTGGATACGGGGCCAACGTCCTGACTTTC
CDR3 protein: CASSREGGYGANVLTF